Sequencing of this T cell receptor beta chain was carried out in a study of blood T cell repertoires in COVID-19. Turning to the study itself: Material from acute and convalescent COVID-19 was sourced from the United States, Italy and Spain.

CDR1 and CDR2 from the germline V gene are SGHDT and YYEEEE. This CDR3 is built from 15 residues. Trimming took off 4 bases at V and 1 base at J, with 14 bases between the two ends. Study processing details: Using reference gene primer amplification, nucleated cell counts were estimated. TCRdb's table, derived via immunoSEQ multiplex PCR, lists solely in-frame clones and lacks some. The V and J calls and clone size are taken from that table; D and trimming were inferred from the DNA. The table records about 120,000 clones, about 79% of them present only once. The rearrangement joins TRBV5-6 to TRBJ1-1; perhaps TRBD1 as D (6 bases). The clonotype originates from a woman aged 70-85 years with acute or convalescent COVID-19. The source material was peripheral blood. The CDR3 protein is CASSHKTGWNTEAFF. The CDR3 coding sequence is TGTGCCAGCAGCCACAAGACAGGTTGGAACACTGAAGCTTTCTTT.